Given below is one T cell receptor beta chain in context. Clones were read by immunoSEQ multiplex PCR, and TCRdb kept only the in-frame ones, dropping some. The sample lists approximately 100,000 clones, roughly nine tenths occurring once. This record comes from a study of T cell changes during pregnancy in multiple sclerosis. This CDR3 has 17 amino acids. The source of this sequence is a female donor with multiple sclerosis, enrolled in a pregnancy study. The material sequenced was peripheral blood, taken after pregnancy. This chain joins TRBV21-1 and TRBJ1-2; TRBD1, the table's D call, lacks a check against the DNA. TRBV21-1 is given as a pseudogene. Here the CDR3 reads CASSKIGHRTGVYGYTF. The CDR3 DNA reads as TGTGCCAGCAGCAAAATAGGTCATAGGACAGGGGTCTATGGCTACACCTTC.